A selection of T cell receptor beta chains follows, all from one sample in a study of T cells in Graves' hyperthyroidism and ophthalmopathy. TCRdb reprocessed the multiplex PCR reads via MiXCR and lists one record per CDR3 protein. The repertoire consists of 95,000 to 110,000 distinct CDR3 sequences, with over 45% occurring once and the leading ten covering roughly 24%. The sample taken for sequencing was blood. These receptors all stem from a man aged 35 to 55 with Graves' hyperthyroidism. CDR3s include the opening cysteine and the closing phenylalanine or tryptophan. The D gene is left open where the match is weak. Size tells how often a clone was seen (once, few, many) or the class of an expanded clone, and some rows leave it out.

CDR3aa: CSARANRGRVAIQYF; CDR3nt: TGCAGTGCTAGAGCAAACAGGGGGCGCGTAGCCATTCAGTACTTC; v_gene: TRBV20-1; abundance: many; d_gene: TRBD1; j_gene: TRBJ2-4
CDR3aa: CSARDPGAGGSNQPQHF; CDR3nt: TGCAGTGCTAGAGATCCGGGGGCAGGGGGATCCAATCAGCCCCAGCATTTT; v_gene: TRBV20-1; abundance: many; d_gene: TRBD1; j_gene: TRBJ1-5
CDR3aa: CASSLAGRSNTEAFF; CDR3nt: TGCGCCAGCAGCTTGGCAGGGCGATCGAACACTGAAGCTTTCTTT; v_gene: TRBV5-1; abundance: many; d_gene: NA; j_gene: TRBJ1-1
CDR3aa: CASSRGTGGFYEQYF; CDR3nt: TGTGCCAGCAGCCGAGGGACAGGGGGCTTCTACGAGCAGTACTTC; v_gene: TRBV14; abundance: many; d_gene: TRBD1; j_gene: TRBJ2-7
CDR3aa: CASSSAGTGPYEQYF; CDR3nt: TGTGCCAGCAGTTCGGCCGGGACAGGACCCTACGAGCAGTACTTC; v_gene: TRBV6-5; abundance: many; d_gene: TRBD1; j_gene: TRBJ2-7
CDR3aa: CASSLTGLGGIQYF; CDR3nt: TGTGCCAGCAGCTTAACTGGACTAGGGGGAATCCAGTACTTC; v_gene: TRBV7-3; abundance: many; d_gene: NA; j_gene: TRBJ2-5
CDR3aa: CASSPRPGVKNTEAFF; CDR3nt: TGTGCCAGCTCACCCAGGCCAGGGGTCAAGAACACTGAAGCTTTCTTT; v_gene: TRBV18; abundance: NA; d_gene: NA; j_gene: TRBJ1-1
CDR3aa: CSAITTSGWNSYEQYF; CDR3nt: TGCAGTGCTATTACGACTAGCGGGTGGAACTCCTACGAGCAGTACTTC; v_gene: TRBV20-1; abundance: NA; d_gene: TRBD2; j_gene: TRBJ2-7
CDR3aa: CASSPWDSKSPLHF; CDR3nt: TGCGCCAGCAGCCCTTGGGACAGTAAGTCACCCCTCCACTTT; v_gene: TRBV4-1; abundance: many; d_gene: TRBD1; j_gene: TRBJ1-6
CDR3aa: CASSYSDRGHGEQYF; CDR3nt: TGTGCCAGCAGTTACTCCGACAGGGGGCACGGGGAGCAGTACTTC; v_gene: TRBV6-5; abundance: many; d_gene: TRBD1; j_gene: TRBJ2-7
CDR3aa: CASSLGDRDYNEQFF; CDR3nt: TGTGCCAGCAGCTTAGGGGACAGGGACTACAATGAGCAGTTCTTC; v_gene: TRBV11-1; abundance: many; d_gene: TRBD1; j_gene: TRBJ2-1
CDR3aa: CASSRETSGFDTQYF; CDR3nt: TGTGCCAGTAGTAGGGAGACTAGCGGGTTTGATACGCAGTATTTT; v_gene: TRBV19; abundance: NA; d_gene: TRBD2; j_gene: TRBJ2-3
CDR3aa: CASSQTGPEKLFF; CDR3nt: TGTGCCAGCAGTCAGACAGGTCCTGAAAAACTGTTTTTT; v_gene: TRBV12-3/TRBV12-4; abundance: once; d_gene: NA; j_gene: TRBJ1-4
CDR3aa: CASSQVGGDDEKLFF; CDR3nt: TGCGCCAGCAGCCAAGTAGGGGGGGATGATGAAAAACTGTTTTTT; v_gene: TRBV7-3; abundance: NA; d_gene: NA; j_gene: TRBJ1-4
CDR3aa: CASSGTSSGSPLHF; CDR3nt: TGTGCCAGCAGTGGGACGTCAAGCGGTTCACCCCTCCACTTT; v_gene: TRBV2; abundance: many; d_gene: NA; j_gene: TRBJ1-6
CDR3aa: CASSVSVFSYNEQFF; CDR3nt: TGTGCCAGCAGTGTTAGCGTCTTCTCCTACAATGAGCAGTTCTTC; v_gene: TRBV7-2; abundance: NA; d_gene: NA; j_gene: TRBJ2-1
CDR3aa: CSAAGQRNTEAFF; CDR3nt: TGCAGCGCGGCGGGACAGCGTAACACTGAAGCTTTCTTT; v_gene: TRBV29-1; abundance: medium-sized; d_gene: TRBD1; j_gene: TRBJ1-1
CDR3aa: CSARKQGQHNEKLFF; CDR3nt: TGCAGTGCGAGAAAACAGGGACAGCATAATGAAAAACTGTTTTTT; v_gene: TRBV20-1; abundance: NA; d_gene: TRBD1; j_gene: TRBJ1-4
CDR3aa: CSARRGSGEQYF; CDR3nt: TGCAGTGCTAGAAGGGGGTCCGGCGAGCAGTACTTC; v_gene: TRBV20-1; abundance: many; d_gene: NA; j_gene: TRBJ2-7
CDR3aa: CASSPWGAGGPYEQYF; CDR3nt: TGTGCCAGCAGTCCCTGGGGAGCGGGAGGGCCCTACGAGCAGTACTTC; v_gene: TRBV6-5; abundance: many; d_gene: TRBD2; j_gene: TRBJ2-7
CDR3aa: CASSPGDHGRNEQFF; CDR3nt: TGTGCCAGCAGTCCGGGGGACCACGGCCGGAATGAGCAGTTCTTC; v_gene: TRBV25-1; abundance: NA; d_gene: NA; j_gene: TRBJ2-1
CDR3aa: CASRGWEAGNTIYF; CDR3nt: TGTGCCAGCAGGGGATGGGAGGCTGGAAACACCATATATTTT; v_gene: TRBV12-3/TRBV12-4; abundance: many; d_gene: NA; j_gene: TRBJ1-3
CDR3aa: CASSRQGLGEKLFF; CDR3nt: TGCGCCAGCAGCCGACAGGGGCTAGGGGAAAAACTGTTTTTT; v_gene: TRBV10-1; abundance: many; d_gene: TRBD1; j_gene: TRBJ1-4
CDR3aa: CASSLATGAFNQPQHF; CDR3nt: TGTGCCAGCAGCTTAGCGACGGGGGCCTTCAATCAGCCCCAGCATTTT; v_gene: TRBV7-8; abundance: many; d_gene: NA; j_gene: TRBJ1-5
CDR3aa: CASIPGQSSTDTQYF; CDR3nt: TGTGCCAGCATTCCCGGACAGTCAAGCACAGATACGCAGTATTTT; v_gene: TRBV6-1; abundance: many; d_gene: NA; j_gene: TRBJ2-3
CDR3aa: CASSLEGGNTEAFF; CDR3nt: TGTGCCAGCAGCTTAGAAGGCGGAAACACTGAAGCTTTCTTT; v_gene: TRBV7-9; abundance: NA; d_gene: NA; j_gene: TRBJ1-1
CDR3aa: CSARLAGRPLDTQYF; CDR3nt: TGCAGTGCTAGACTAGCGGGGCGGCCGTTGGATACGCAGTATTTT; v_gene: TRBV20-1; abundance: many; d_gene: TRBD2; j_gene: TRBJ2-3
CDR3aa: CASKDLGRGTDTQYF; CDR3nt: TGTGCCAGCAAAGATTTGGGGAGGGGCACAGATACGCAGTATTTT; v_gene: TRBV2; abundance: once; d_gene: TRBD2; j_gene: TRBJ2-3
CDR3aa: CASSSSGTRYGYTF; CDR3nt: TGTGCCAGCAGTTCCTCCGGGACCCGCTATGGCTACACCTTC; v_gene: TRBV6-6; abundance: many; d_gene: NA; j_gene: TRBJ1-2
CDR3aa: CSARVGARIAGELFF; CDR3nt: TGCAGTGCTAGGGTTGGGGCCCGCATCGCCGGGGAGCTGTTTTTT; v_gene: TRBV20-1; abundance: many; d_gene: NA; j_gene: TRBJ2-2
CDR3aa: CASSLVGGDGEKLFF; CDR3nt: TGTGCCAGCAGTTTAGTTGGGGGCGATGGTGAAAAACTGTTTTTT; v_gene: TRBV12-3/TRBV12-4; abundance: many; d_gene: NA; j_gene: TRBJ1-4
CDR3aa: CASRLAGANTGELLF; CDR3nt: TGTGCCAGCAGACTAGCGGGGGCGAACACCGGGGAGCTGCTTTTT; v_gene: TRBV19; abundance: many; d_gene: TRBD2; j_gene: TRBJ2-2
CDR3aa: CASSLQSFTDTQYF; CDR3nt: TGTGCCAGCAGCCTACAATCTTTCACAGATACGCAGTATTTT; v_gene: TRBV7-2; abundance: many; d_gene: NA; j_gene: TRBJ2-3
CDR3aa: CASSRTSSEQFF; CDR3nt: TGTGCCAGCAGTCGGACTAGCAGTGAGCAGTTCTTC; v_gene: TRBV12-3/TRBV12-4; abundance: many; d_gene: TRBD2; j_gene: TRBJ2-1
CDR3aa: CASSAQGAEGGYTF; CDR3nt: TGTGCCAGCAGCGCACAGGGGGCGGAGGGTGGCTACACCTTC; v_gene: TRBV13; abundance: once; d_gene: TRBD1; j_gene: TRBJ1-2
CDR3aa: CASSSQMNTEAFF; CDR3nt: TGCGCCAGCAGCTCACAAATGAACACTGAAGCTTTCTTT; v_gene: TRBV5-1; abundance: many; d_gene: NA; j_gene: TRBJ1-1
CDR3aa: CSGGESNQPQHF; CDR3nt: TGCAGCGGGGGGGAGAGCAATCAGCCCCAGCATTTT; v_gene: TRBV29-1; abundance: NA; d_gene: NA; j_gene: TRBJ1-5
CDR3aa: CASIPGQGYEQYF; CDR3nt: TGTGCCAGCATCCCGGGACAGGGTTACGAGCAGTACTTC; v_gene: TRBV5-5; abundance: many; d_gene: TRBD1; j_gene: TRBJ2-7
CDR3aa: CSVEICATSDPYNEQFF; CDR3nt: NA; v_gene: TRBV29-1; abundance: NA; d_gene: NA; j_gene: TRBJ2-1
CDR3aa: CASSHRTGWPSNYGYTF; CDR3nt: TGTGCCAGCAGCCACCGGACAGGGTGGCCTTCTAACTATGGCTACACCTTC; v_gene: TRBV7-3; abundance: many; d_gene: TRBD1; j_gene: TRBJ1-2
CDR3aa: CASSLAGTGRGEQYF; CDR3nt: TGTGCCAGCAGTTTGGCCGGGACAGGGAGGGGCGAGCAGTACTTC; v_gene: TRBV28; abundance: NA; d_gene: TRBD1; j_gene: TRBJ2-7
CDR3aa: CASSPRPGQGSLAFF; CDR3nt: TGTGCCAGCAGCCCGAGACCCGGACAGGGTAGTTTGGCTTTCTTT; v_gene: TRBV7-2; abundance: many; d_gene: TRBD1; j_gene: TRBJ1-1
CDR3aa: CASSSYGGEAADTQYF; CDR3nt: TGTGCCAGCAGTTCGTACGGGGGAGAAGCTGCAGATACGCAGTATTTT; v_gene: TRBV2; abundance: NA; d_gene: NA; j_gene: TRBJ2-3
CDR3aa: CSASWGADTQYF; CDR3nt: TGCAGTGCTAGTTGGGGGGCGGATACGCAGTATTTT; v_gene: TRBV20-1; abundance: NA; d_gene: NA; j_gene: TRBJ2-3
CDR3aa: CAGSLVRVGQGRETRYF; CDR3nt: TGTGCCGGCAGCTTAGTGCGTGTGGGACAGGGCCGAGAGACCCGGTACTTC; v_gene: TRBV7-2; abundance: NA; d_gene: TRBD1; j_gene: TRBJ2-5